This record concerns one T cell receptor (beta chain) sequence. These data are taken from a study of T cell changes during pregnancy in multiple sclerosis. Per the germline V gene, CDR1 is MNHEY and CDR2 is SMNVEV (reference sequence). Trimming removed 6 bases from V and 6 bases from J, with 12 bases in between. CDR3 length: 14 residues. Profiling relied on immunoSEQ multiplex PCR, and the TCRdb table lists in-frame clones only, not all of them. There are tens of thousands of clones in the sample; just under 95% occur only once, and 2% lies in the top ten. Sequencing was performed on peripheral blood, taken in the second trimester of pregnancy. This receptor was obtained from a female donor with multiple sclerosis, enrolled in a pregnancy study. The chain uses TRBV27 and TRBJ1-6; TRBD1 might be the D (5 bases). CDR3 coding DNA: TGTGCCAGCAGCCGACAAGGGGCTAATTCACCCCTCCACTTT. It codes for CASSRQGANSPLHF.